These 3 T cell receptor beta chains were all obtained from the same sample, sequenced in a study of T cell responses to AZD1222 COVID-19 vaccine. TCRdb keeps only in-frame clones here, not all; method: immunoSEQ multiplex PCR. This sample has about 140,000 clones, with roughly 90% found just once. Source: peripheral blood, taken on day 0 of AZD1222 vaccination. These receptors were taken from an adult in good health.

The genes are TRBV25-1 and TRBJ1-1; possible D gene TRBD1, 6 bases. This CDR3 contains 15 residues. From germline, CDR1 is MGHDK and CDR2 SYGVNS. Trimming pared 1 base from V and 5 bases from J, leaving 14 bases between. CDR3 region: CASSESVQGRTEAFF. CDR3 bases: TGTGCCAGCAGTGAATCGGTCCAGGGGCGGACTGAAGCTTTCTTT.

The chain links TRBV7-3 to TRBJ1-6; D gene ambiguous. The CDR3 runs to 15 residues. From germline, CDR1 is SGHTA and CDR2 FQGTGA. With 4 bases removed from V and 6 bases from J, the gap between germline ends came to 13 bases. CDR3 protein: CASSSDGRVNSPLHF. CDR3 coding DNA: TGTGCCAGCAGCTCGGACGGAAGGGTTAATTCACCCCTCCACTTT.

This clone appeared a single time. The chain couples TRBV4-3 to TRBJ1-1; the match to TRBD1 covers 8 bases. Per the germline V gene, CDR1 is LGHNA and CDR2 is YSLEER. V trimming: 0 bases; J trimming: 6 bases; junction bases outside the gene matches: 6. This CDR3 is 15 amino acids long. CDR3 sequence reads: CASSQDWNRGAEAFF. CDR3 DNA: TGCGCCAGCAGCCAAGATTGGAACAGGGGGGCTGAAGCTTTCTTT.